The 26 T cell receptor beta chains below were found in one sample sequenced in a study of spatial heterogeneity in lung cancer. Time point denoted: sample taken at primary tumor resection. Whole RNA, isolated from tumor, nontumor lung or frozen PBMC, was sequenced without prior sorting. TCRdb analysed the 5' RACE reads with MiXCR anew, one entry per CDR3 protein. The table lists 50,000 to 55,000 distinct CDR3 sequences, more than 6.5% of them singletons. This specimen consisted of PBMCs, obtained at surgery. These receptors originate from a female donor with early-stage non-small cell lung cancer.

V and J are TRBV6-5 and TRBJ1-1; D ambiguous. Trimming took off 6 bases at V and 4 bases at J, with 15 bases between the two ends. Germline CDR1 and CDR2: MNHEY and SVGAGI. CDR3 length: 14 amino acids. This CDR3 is CASRRIGVGTEAFF. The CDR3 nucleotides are TGTGCCAGCAGGAGGATTGGGGTTGGCACTGAAGCTTTCTTT.

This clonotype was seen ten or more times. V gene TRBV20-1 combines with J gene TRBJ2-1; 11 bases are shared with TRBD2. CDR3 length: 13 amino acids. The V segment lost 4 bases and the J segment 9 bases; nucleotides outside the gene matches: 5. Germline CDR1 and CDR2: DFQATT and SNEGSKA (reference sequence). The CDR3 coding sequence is TGCAGTGCTAAGACTAGCGGGGAAGGTGAGCAGTTCTTC. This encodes CSAKTSGEGEQFF.

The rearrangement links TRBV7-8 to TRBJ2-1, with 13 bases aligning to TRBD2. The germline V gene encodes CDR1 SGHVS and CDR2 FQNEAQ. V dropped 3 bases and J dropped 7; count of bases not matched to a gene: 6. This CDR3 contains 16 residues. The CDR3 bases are TGTGCCAGCAGCTTTACTAGCGGGGGGGCCTGGAATGAGCAGTTCTTC. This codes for CASSFTSGGAWNEQFF.

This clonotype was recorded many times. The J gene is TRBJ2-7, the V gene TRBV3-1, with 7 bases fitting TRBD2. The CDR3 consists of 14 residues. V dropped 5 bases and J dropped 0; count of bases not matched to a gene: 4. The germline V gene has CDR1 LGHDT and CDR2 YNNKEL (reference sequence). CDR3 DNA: TGTGCCAGCAGCAGGGAGGGAAGCTCCTACGAGCAGTACTTC. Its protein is CASSREGSSYEQYF.

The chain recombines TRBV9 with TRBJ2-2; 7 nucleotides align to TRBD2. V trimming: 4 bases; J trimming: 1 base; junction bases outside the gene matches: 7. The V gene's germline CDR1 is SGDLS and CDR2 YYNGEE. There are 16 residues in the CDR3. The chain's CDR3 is CASSPNAGVNTGELFF. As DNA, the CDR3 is TGTGCCAGCAGCCCGAATGCGGGGGTGAACACCGGGGAGCTGTTTTTT.

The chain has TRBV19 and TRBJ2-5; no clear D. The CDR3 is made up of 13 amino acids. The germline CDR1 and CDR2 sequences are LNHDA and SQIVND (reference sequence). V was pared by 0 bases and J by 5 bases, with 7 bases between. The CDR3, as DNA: TGTGCCAGTAGTATAGACTATGAGGAGACCCAGTACTTC. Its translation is CASSIDYEETQYF. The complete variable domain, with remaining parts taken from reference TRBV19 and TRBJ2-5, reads DGGITQSPKYLFRKEGQNVTLSCEQNLNHDAMYWYRQDPGQGLRLIYYSQIVNDFQKGDIAEGYSVSREKKESFPLTVTSAQKNPTAFYLCASSIDYEETQYFGPGTRLLVL.

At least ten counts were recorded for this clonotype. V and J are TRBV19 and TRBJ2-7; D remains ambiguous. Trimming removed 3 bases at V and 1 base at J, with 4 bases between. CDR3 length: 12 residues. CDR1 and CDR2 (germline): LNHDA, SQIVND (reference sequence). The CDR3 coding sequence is TGTGCCAGTAGTATTGGTTCCTACGAGCAGTACTTC. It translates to CASSIGSYEQYF.

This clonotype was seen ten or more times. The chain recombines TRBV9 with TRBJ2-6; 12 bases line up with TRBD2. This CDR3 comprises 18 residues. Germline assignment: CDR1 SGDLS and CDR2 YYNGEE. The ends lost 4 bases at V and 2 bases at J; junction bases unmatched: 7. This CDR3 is CASSKRTSGVAGANVLTF. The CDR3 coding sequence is TGTGCCAGCAGCAAGAGGACTAGCGGGGTTGCTGGGGCCAACGTCCTGACTTTC.

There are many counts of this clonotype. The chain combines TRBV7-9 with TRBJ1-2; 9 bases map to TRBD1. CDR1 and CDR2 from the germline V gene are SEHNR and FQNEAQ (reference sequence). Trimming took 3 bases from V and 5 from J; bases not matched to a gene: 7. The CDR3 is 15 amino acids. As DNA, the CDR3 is TGTGCCAGCAGCTTTTGGGACAGGGTTTCATATGGCTACACCTTC. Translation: CASSFWDRVSYGYTF.

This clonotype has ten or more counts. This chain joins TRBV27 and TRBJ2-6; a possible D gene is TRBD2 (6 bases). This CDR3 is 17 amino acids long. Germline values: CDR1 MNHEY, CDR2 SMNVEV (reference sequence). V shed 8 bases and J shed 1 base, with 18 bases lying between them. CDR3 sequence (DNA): TGTGCCAGCCGACAAGCGGGTTCGGGGTCTGGGGCCAACGTCCTGACTTTC. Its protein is CASRQAGSGSGANVLTF.

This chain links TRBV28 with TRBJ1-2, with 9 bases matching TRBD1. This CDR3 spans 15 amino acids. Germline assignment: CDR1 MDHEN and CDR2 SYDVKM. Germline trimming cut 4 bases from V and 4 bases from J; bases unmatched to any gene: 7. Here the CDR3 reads CASSYRDRVTYGYTF. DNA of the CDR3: TGTGCCAGCAGTTACAGGGACAGGGTAACCTATGGCTACACCTTC.

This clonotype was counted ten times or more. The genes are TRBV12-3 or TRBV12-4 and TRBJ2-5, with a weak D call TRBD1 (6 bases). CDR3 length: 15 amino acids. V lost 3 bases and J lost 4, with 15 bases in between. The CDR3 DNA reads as TGTGCCAGCAGTTTTGACAGGTCTGTGGGAGAGACCCAGTACTTC. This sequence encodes CASSFDRSVGETQYF.

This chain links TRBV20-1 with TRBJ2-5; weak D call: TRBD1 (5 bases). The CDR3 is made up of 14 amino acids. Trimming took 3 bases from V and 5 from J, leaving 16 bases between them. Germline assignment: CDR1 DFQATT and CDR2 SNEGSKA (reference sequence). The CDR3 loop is CSASPVAGPETQYF. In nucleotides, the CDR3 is TGCAGTGCTAGCCCCGTAGCAGGGCCGGAGACCCAGTACTTC.

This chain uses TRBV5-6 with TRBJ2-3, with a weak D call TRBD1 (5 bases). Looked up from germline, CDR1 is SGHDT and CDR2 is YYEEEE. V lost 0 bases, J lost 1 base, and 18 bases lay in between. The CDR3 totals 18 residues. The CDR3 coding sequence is TGTGCCAGCAGCTTGGCCCAACAGGCAGACCGAGGCACAGATACGCAGTATTTT. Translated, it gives CASSLAQQADRGTDTQYF.

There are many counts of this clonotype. In DNA, the CDR3 is TGTGCCAGCAGTTCACAGGGTTATGAGCAGTTCTTC. It is translated as CASSSQGYEQFF. The V call is TRBV28, the J call TRBJ2-1, with TRBD1 as a possible D gene (6 bases). Trimming stripped 4 bases from V and 8 bases from J, with 9 bases between. Germline lookup yields CDR1 MDHEN and CDR2 SYDVKM. The CDR3 consists of 12 residues.

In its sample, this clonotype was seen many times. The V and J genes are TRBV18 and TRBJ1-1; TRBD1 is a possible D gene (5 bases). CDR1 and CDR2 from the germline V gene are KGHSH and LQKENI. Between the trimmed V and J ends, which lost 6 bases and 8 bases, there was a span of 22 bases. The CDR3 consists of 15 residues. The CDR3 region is CASSVVIGLDSEAFF. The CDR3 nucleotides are TGTGCCAGCTCTGTCGTAATCGGGTTAGACAGCGAAGCTTTCTTT.

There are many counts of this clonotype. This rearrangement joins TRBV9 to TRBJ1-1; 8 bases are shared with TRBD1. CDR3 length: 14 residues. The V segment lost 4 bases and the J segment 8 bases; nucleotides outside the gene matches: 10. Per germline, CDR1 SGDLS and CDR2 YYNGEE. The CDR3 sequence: CASSLQGESLEAFF. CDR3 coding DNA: TGTGCCAGCAGCCTACAGGGGGAATCCCTCGAAGCTTTCTTT.

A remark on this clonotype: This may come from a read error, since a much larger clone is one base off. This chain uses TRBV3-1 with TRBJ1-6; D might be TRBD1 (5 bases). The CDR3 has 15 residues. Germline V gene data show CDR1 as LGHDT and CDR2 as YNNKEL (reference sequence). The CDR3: CANSQDLGVRSPLHF. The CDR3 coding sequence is TGTGCCAACAGCCAAGATTTGGGGGTCAGATCACCCCTCCACTTT.

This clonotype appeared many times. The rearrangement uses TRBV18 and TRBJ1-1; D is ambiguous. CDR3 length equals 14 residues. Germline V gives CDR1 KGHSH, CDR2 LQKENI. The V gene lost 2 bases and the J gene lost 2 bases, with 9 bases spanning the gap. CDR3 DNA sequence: TGTGCCAGCTCACCAGGGTCAGCCAACACTGAAGCTTTCTTT. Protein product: CASSPGSANTEAFF.

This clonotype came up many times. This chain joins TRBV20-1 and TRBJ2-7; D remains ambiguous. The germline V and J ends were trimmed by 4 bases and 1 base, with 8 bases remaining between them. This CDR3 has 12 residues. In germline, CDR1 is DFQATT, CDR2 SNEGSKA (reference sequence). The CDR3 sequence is CSANKDSYEQYF. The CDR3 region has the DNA TGCAGTGCTAACAAAGATTCCTACGAGCAGTACTTC.

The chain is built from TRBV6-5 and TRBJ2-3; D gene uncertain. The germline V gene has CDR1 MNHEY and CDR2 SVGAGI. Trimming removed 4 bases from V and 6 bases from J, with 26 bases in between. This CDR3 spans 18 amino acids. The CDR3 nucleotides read TGTGCCAGCAGTTTCTCCTCCCAATTAGTCCTACAGAGTGATACGCAGTATTTT. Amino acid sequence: CASSFSSQLVLQSDTQYF.

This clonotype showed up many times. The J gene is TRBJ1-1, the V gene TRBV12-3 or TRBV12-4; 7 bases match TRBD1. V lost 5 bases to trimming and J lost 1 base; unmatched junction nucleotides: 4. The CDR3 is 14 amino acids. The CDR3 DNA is TGTGCCAGCAGTCCTAGGACAGGGAACACTGAAGCTTTCTTT. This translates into CASSPRTGNTEAFF.

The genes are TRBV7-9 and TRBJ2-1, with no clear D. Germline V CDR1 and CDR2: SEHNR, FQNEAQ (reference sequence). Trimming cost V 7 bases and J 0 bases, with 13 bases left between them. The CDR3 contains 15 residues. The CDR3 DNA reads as TGTGCCAGCACCGTGAGTAGGGCCTCCTACAATGAGCAGTTCTTC. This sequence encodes CASTVSRASYNEQFF.

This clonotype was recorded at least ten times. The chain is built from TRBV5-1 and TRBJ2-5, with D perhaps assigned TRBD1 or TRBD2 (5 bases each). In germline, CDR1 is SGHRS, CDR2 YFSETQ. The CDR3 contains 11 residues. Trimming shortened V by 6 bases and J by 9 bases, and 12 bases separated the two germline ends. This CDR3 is CASKDGGAQYF. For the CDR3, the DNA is TGCGCCAGCAAGGATGGGGGTGCCCAGTACTTC.

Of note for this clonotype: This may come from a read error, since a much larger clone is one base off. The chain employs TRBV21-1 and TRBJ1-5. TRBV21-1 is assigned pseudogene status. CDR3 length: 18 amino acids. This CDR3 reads CASSQRRARENSNQPHHF. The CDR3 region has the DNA TGTGCCAGCAGCCAACGGAGGGCGAGGGAAAATAGCAATCAGCCCCATCATTTT.

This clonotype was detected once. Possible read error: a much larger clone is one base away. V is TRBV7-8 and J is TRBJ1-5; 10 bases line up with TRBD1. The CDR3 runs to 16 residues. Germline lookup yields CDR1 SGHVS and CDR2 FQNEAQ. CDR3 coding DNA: TGTACCAGCAGTCCCCTTTATTTGACAGGGGGCCAGCCCCAGCATTTT. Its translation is CTSSPLYLTGGQPQHF.